This TCR beta chain is from a study of Ad26.COV2.S vaccination and SARS-CoV-2 variants. About the research overall: Ad26.COV2.S, an intramuscular injection, was given once or twice 56 days apart.

Whole-study results and caveats: Ad26.COV2.S recipients had broader spike-specific TCRs (P = 0.0014). Possible underestimation of total T cell responses by the TCR breadth and depth analyses was noted.

To note about this clone: Its antigen is unknown.

The treatment is: some 19 received Ad26.COV2.S at low or high dose, single or two shots; roughly 5 received placebo; per-sample allocation not given. It was on day 63 after the first vaccine or placebo injection that samples were taken. Profiling relied on immunoSEQ multiplex PCR, and the TCRdb table lists in-frame clones only, not all of them. Here the sample spans about 680,000 clones, approximately 88% being singletons. This CDR3 is built from 11 residues. In germline, CDR1 is DFQATT, CDR2 SNEGSKA (reference sequence). V shed 1 base and J shed 9 bases, with 9 bases lying between them. The sample consisted of peripheral blood, taken in a trial of Ad26.COV2.S vaccine versus placebo. This chain joins TRBV20-1 and TRBJ2-5; no definite D call. This sequence was found in a person aged 18 to 59 who received the Ad26.COV2.S COVID-19 vaccine or a placebo. The CDR3 DNA sequence: TGCAGTGCTAGAGGGTCATCGGCCCAGTACTTC. Translating it yields CSARGSSAQYF.